This TCR beta chain emerged from a study of CD8+CD57+ T cells in acquired aplastic anemia. CDR1 is SGHTA and CDR2 is FQGTGA in the germline V gene. The CDR3 consists of 15 residues. The J segment lost 4 bases and the V segment lost 5 bases, leaving 5 bases of the junction unmatched. In patients chosen for sequencing, flow cytometry had shown CD8+CD57+ cell expansion. TCR beta VDJ and CDR3 were profiled, and genomic DNA was the template. TCRdb fed the reads into MiXCR, producing one record per CDR3 protein. Found here are approximately 130,000 distinct CDR3 sequences, about 60% of them singletons; the top ten hold roughly 28%.

The sequencing input was sorted CD4+, CD8+, or CD8+CD57+ T cells (not recorded which) from PBMCs. The receptor was derived from a human donor with aplastic anemia. This chain connects TRBV7-3 to TRBJ2-6, with 7 positions matching TRBD1. CDR3 residues: CASSRQGTGANVLTF. The CDR3 DNA is TGTGCCAGCAGCCGACAGGGTACCGGGGCCAACGTCCTGACTTTC.